This TCR beta chain stems from a study of molecular identifiers for immune sequencing clone quantification. Bulk TCR library preparation followed previously described methods with listed TCR primers. TCRdb re-called the PCR reads with MiXCR, one entry per CDR3 protein. The table records about 500,000 distinct CDR3 sequences, about 25% of them present only once. Sorted naive CD8 T cells, about 17,000 to 1,000,000, were sequenced from 10%, 30% or 50% RNA. The CDR3 has 14 residues. V was cut by 5 bases and J by 5 bases, with 12 bases left in between. CDR1 and CDR2 (germline): MGHRA, YSYEKL. This chain uses TRBV4-1 with TRBJ2-2; D could derive from TRBD1 or TRBD2 (6 bases each). This receptor was taken from a human donor in good health. Some libraries in this study had Jurkat cell RNA spiked in. Sequencing was done on a sample of naive CD8+ T cells from blood, with Jurkat cell RNA spiked in. Indicated subset: FACS-sorted CD8+CD4-CCR7+CD45RA+ naive T cells. The CDR3 DNA follows: TGCGCCAGCAGCGTTGAAGGGGGGACCGGGGAGCTGTTTTTT. It specifies CASSVEGGTGELFF.